The entry below gives a single TCR beta chain sequence along with its context. These data come from a study of blood T cell repertoires in COVID-19. Study overall: T cells, B-cell-depleted T cells, or PBMCs provided the cDNA or gDNA that served as material.

This table comes from immunoSEQ multiplex PCR, and its TCRdb copy is limited to in-frame clones, with some not included. Counted here are 80,000 to 95,000 clones, 81% occurring once; the ten biggest clones make up approximately 44%. The CDR3 runs 19 residues. Per germline, CDR1 MDHEN and CDR2 SYDVKM. V gave up 2 bases and J gave up 4 bases, with 26 bases separating them. Sample: peripheral blood. This sequence was found in an elderly man with acute or convalescent COVID-19. The rearrangement links TRBV28 to TRBJ1-2, with D unclear. CDR3 sequence (DNA): TGTGCCAGCAGTTTAAGGACCGTAACAGACACCGGGGTCGGCTATGGCTACACCTTC. Amino acids: CASSLRTVTDTGVGYGYTF.